This T cell receptor (beta chain) came from a study of blood T cell repertoires in COVID-19. About the study: Whether acute or convalescent, the COVID-19 samples came from the United States, Italy and Spain.

Using immunoSEQ multiplex PCR, the repertoire was profiled, and TCRdb retains in-frame clones only, with some absent. The sample lists roughly 55,000 clones; 85% to 90% were seen once. The CDR3 consists of 15 residues. Germline-derived CDR1 and CDR2 are LNHDA and SQIVND (reference sequence). V gave up 1 base and J gave up 4 bases; unmatched junction bases: 5. Source material: peripheral blood. The sequence came from a man in his 70s with active COVID-19. This rearrangement joins TRBV19 to TRBJ2-5; 8 nucleotides line up with TRBD1. The CDR3 DNA is TGTGCCAGTAGTATAGGTACAGGGGGAGGAGAGACCCAGTACTTC. Amino acids: CASSIGTGGGETQYF.